The 28 T cell receptor beta chains below were found in one sample sequenced in a study of T cells after yellow fever vaccination. MiXCR, run by TCRdb on the 5' RACE reads, gives a single entry per CDR3 protein. The profile covers a few hundred thousand distinct CDR3 sequences, with around 4% appearing a single time and 23% taken by the ten largest. The source material was PBMCs, sampled on the day of the yellow fever booster vaccination. Receptors originate from a man between 18 and 35 years old who received the YFV17D yellow fever vaccine.

This clonotype showed up just a few times. CDR3 region: CASSSGLAGGLTYNEQFF. CDR3 DNA sequence: TGTGCCAGCAGTTCGGGACTAGCGGGGGGGCTTACTTACAATGAGCAGTTCTTC. V gene TRBV2 combines with J gene TRBJ2-1; 16 bases map to TRBD2. Unmatched junction bases numbered 8, after V lost 5 bases and J lost 4 bases. The CDR3 runs to 18 residues. CDR1 is SNHLY and CDR2 is FYNNEI in the germline V gene.

This clonotype came up many times. V is TRBV5-1 and J is TRBJ1-2; D perhaps matches TRBD1 (6 bases). The V and J ends lost 1 base and 4 bases respectively, with 14 bases between them. The CDR3 runs to 15 residues. Germline CDR1 and CDR2: SGHRS and YFSETQ. The CDR3 DNA is TGCGCCAGCAGCTTGCAAGGACAGTCGGTCTATGGCTACACCTTC. Encoded protein: CASSLQGQSVYGYTF. Full variable domain (remainder filled in from reference TRBV5-1 and TRBJ1-2): KAGVTQTPRYLIKTRGQQVTLSCSPISGHRSVSWYQQTPGQGLQFLFEYFSETQRNKGNFPGRFSGRQFSNSRSEMNVSTLELGDSALYLCASSLQGQSVYGYTFGSGTRLTVV.

Many counts were recorded for this clonotype. The chain recombines TRBV2 with TRBJ1-2; unclear D gene. The V gene lost 5 bases and the J gene lost 6 bases, with 7 bases spanning the gap. CDR3 length: 11 amino acids. CDR1 and CDR2 (germline): SNHLY, FYNNEI. The CDR3: CASSYSHGYTF. The CDR3 nucleotides read TGTGCCAGCAGTTACAGTCATGGCTACACCTTC.

The rearrangement uses TRBV6-6 and TRBJ2-3; D gene unclear. The CDR3 loop spans 12 amino acids. Germline V CDR1 and CDR2: MNHNY, SVGAGI (reference sequence). Deletions cut 7 bases from V and 4 bases from J, with 9 bases between. The CDR3 sequence is CASTHRPDTQYF. The DNA of the CDR3 is TGTGCCAGCACCCACCGACCAGATACGCAGTATTTT.

This chain links TRBV19 with TRBJ2-2, with 9 bases matching TRBD1. Germline CDR1 is LNHDA and CDR2 is SQIVND (reference sequence). With 8 bases clipped from V and 6 bases from J, the junction kept 10 bases outside the gene matches. CDR3 length: 15 residues. CDR3 protein: CASQTPGQGPGELFF. The CDR3 DNA reads as TGTGCCAGTCAGACTCCGGGACAGGGTCCCGGGGAGCTGTTTTTT. The full variable domain, rest sourced from reference TRBV19 and TRBJ2-2, is DGGITQSPKYLFRKEGQNVTLSCEQNLNHDAMYWYRQDPGQGLRLIYYSQIVNDFQKGDIAEGYSVSREKKESFPLTVTSAQKNPTAFYLCASQTPGQGPGELFFGEGSRLTVL.

V and J are TRBV4-2 and TRBJ1-5; D unresolved. The ends were cut back, 1 base at V and 6 bases at J, with 7 bases in the middle. The CDR3 is 13 residues long. Germline V gives CDR1 LGHNA, CDR2 YNFKEQ. DNA of the CDR3: TGTGCCAGCAGCCAAGCTCTGGTTCAGCCCCAGCATTTT. Its protein is CASSQALVQPQHF.

This clonotype came up many times. This rearrangement joins TRBV9 to TRBJ2-1, with TRBD2 identical over 9 bases. V trimming: 4 bases; J trimming: 8 bases; junction bases outside the gene matches: 10. Germline assignment: CDR1 SGDLS and CDR2 YYNGEE. CDR3 length: 15 residues. The CDR3 DNA reads TGTGCCAGCAGCAGACTGGCGGGGGGGCTCGATGAGCAGTTCTTC. Its translation is CASSRLAGGLDEQFF.

This clonotype was picked up many times. This rearrangement joins TRBV6-5 to TRBJ2-7; 8 bases are a match to TRBD1. J lost 1 base, V lost 0 bases, and 8 bases had no gene match. CDR1 is MNHEY, CDR2 SVGAGI, per germline. This CDR3 has 17 amino acids. The CDR3 sequence: CASSYSKVRGLSYEQYF. CDR3 in DNA: TGTGCCAGCAGTTACTCGAAGGTCAGGGGGCTTTCCTACGAGCAGTACTTC.

This clonotype came up many times. The chain combines TRBV7-9 with TRBJ2-4, with 7 bases aligning to TRBD2. This CDR3 is built from 14 residues. The V and J ends lost 4 bases and 12 bases, in that order; junction bases with no gene match: 12. Germline V CDR1 and CDR2: SEHNR, FQNEAQ (reference sequence). In DNA form, the CDR3 reads TGTGCCAGCAGCTCCGGGACTACCCCATTGGATCAGTACTTC. Protein sequence: CASSSGTTPLDQYF.

This clonotype was observed at least ten times. The rearrangement joins TRBV5-1 to TRBJ1-2; the D is unclear. This CDR3 contains 15 residues. V was shortened by 0 bases and J by 8 bases, with 17 bases between the two germline ends. The germline V gene has CDR1 SGHRS and CDR2 YFSETQ. CDR3 in amino acids: CASSLEAGRFGGYTF. Here the CDR3 DNA reads TGCGCCAGCAGCTTGGAGGCAGGAAGATTCGGGGGCTACACCTTC.

This clonotype has ten or more counts. The chain links TRBV20-1 to TRBJ2-3; the match to TRBD1 covers 12 bases. The CDR3 runs 17 residues. V shed 7 bases, J shed 0 bases, and the junction held 11 bases outside the gene matches. Germline CDR1 and CDR2: DFQATT and SNEGSKA (reference sequence). CDR3: CSVIAPGQGASTDTQYF. The CDR3 DNA sequence: TGCAGTGTTATAGCCCCGGGACAGGGGGCGAGCACAGATACGCAGTATTTT.

The chain is built from TRBV29-1 and TRBJ2-7; 10 nucleotides align to TRBD1. V was pared by 5 bases and J by 4 bases, with 2 bases of the junction left unmatched. From germline, CDR1 is SQVTM and CDR2 ANQGSEA. The CDR3 has 12 amino acids. For the CDR3, the DNA is TGCAGCGTTAGGACAGGGGGATACGAGCAGTACTTC. It specifies CSVRTGGYEQYF.

This clonotype showed up just a few times. This chain joins TRBV27 and TRBJ2-3; 8 bases align to TRBD2. The V segment lost 2 bases and the J segment 6 bases; nucleotides outside the gene matches: 7. CDR1 is MNHEY and CDR2 is SMNVEV in the germline V gene (reference sequence). The CDR3 totals 15 residues. The CDR3 DNA reads as TGTGCCAGCAGTTTAGATGCGGGGGGCCCGGATACGCAGTATTTT. It encodes CASSLDAGGPDTQYF.

There are many counts of this clonotype. The chain joins TRBV20-1 to TRBJ2-5, with 8 bases fitting TRBD2. The CDR3 is made up of 14 amino acids. CDR1 and CDR2 (germline): DFQATT, SNEGSKA (reference sequence). V was clipped by 4 bases and J by 2 bases; unmatched bases: 6. The CDR3 loop is CSATRLALQETQYF. CDR3 nucleotides: TGCAGTGCTACCCGACTAGCGCTTCAAGAGACCCAGTACTTC.

The chain joins TRBV12-3 or TRBV12-4 to TRBJ2-3, with a tentative D call TRBD2 (5 bases). This CDR3 has 17 residues. V was trimmed by 6 bases and J by 0 bases, leaving 19 bases between them. CDR3 region: CASSPTSVSASTDTQYF. The CDR3 DNA follows: TGTGCCAGCAGCCCAACATCCGTTAGCGCGAGCACAGATACGCAGTATTTT.

The rearrangement links TRBV3-1 to TRBJ2-5; weak D call: TRBD2 (5 bases). With 2 bases removed from V and 1 base from J, the gap between germline ends came to 11 bases. Germline V gene data show CDR1 as LGHDT and CDR2 as YNNKEL (reference sequence). The CDR3 loop spans 15 amino acids. CDR3 nucleotides: TGTGCCAGCAGCCAAAGGAGGCCCAGCCAAGAGACCCAGTACTTC. Translation gives CASSQRRPSQETQYF.

This sequence joins TRBV20-1 and TRBJ2-3; D uncertain. The germline V gene has CDR1 DFQATT and CDR2 SNEGSKA (reference sequence). Trimming cost V 6 bases and J 3 bases, with 19 bases left between them. This CDR3 region has 15 residues. The CDR3, as DNA: TGCAGTGCCCTACGGACGCCACACGCAACAGATACGCAGTATTTT. This gives the protein CSALRTPHATDTQYF.

This clonotype was recorded once. V gene TRBV18 combines with J gene TRBJ2-3; D remains ambiguous. The CDR3 consists of 15 residues. Germline V gene lookup returns CDR1 KGHSH and CDR2 LQKENI. With 1 base removed from V and 1 base from J, the gap between germline ends came to 9 bases. This chain's CDR3 is CASSPRQSGTDTQYF. The CDR3 DNA follows: TGTGCCAGCTCACCACGTCAGTCCGGCACAGATACGCAGTATTTT.

This clonotype was detected a few times. The chain joins TRBV7-2 to TRBJ2-5; D unclear. Germline V gene sequence: CDR1 SGHTA, CDR2 FQGNSA. There are 13 residues in the CDR3. Between the trimmed V and J ends, which lost 2 bases and 6 bases, there was a span of 10 bases. The CDR3 DNA is TGTGCCAGCAGCTTAACCGAGCTCCAGACCCAGTACTTC. It yields the protein CASSLTELQTQYF.

This clonotype showed up many times. The rearrangement joins TRBV5-4 to TRBJ2-5; the match to TRBD2 covers 12 bases. After removal of 7 bases from V and 2 bases from J, the junction contained 9 bases not matched to a gene. Germline lookup yields CDR1 SGHNT and CDR2 YYREEE (reference sequence). The CDR3 is 16 residues long. The CDR3 region is CASVASGGAGQETQYF. CDR3 nucleotides: TGTGCCAGCGTCGCTAGCGGGGGGGCAGGTCAAGAGACCCAGTACTTC.

This chain joins TRBV30 and TRBJ1-1; tentatively, D is TRBD1 (6 bases). This CDR3 region has 13 residues. The germline CDR1 and CDR2 sequences are GTSNPN and SVGIG (reference sequence). V was cut by 0 bases and J by 11 bases, with 16 bases left in between. The CDR3 DNA is TGTGCCTGGAGTGTACAGGGTTCAGGGAGGGCTTTCTTT. Translation gives CAWSVQGSGRAFF.

This clonotype has ten or more counts. The rearrangement links TRBV7-2 to TRBJ2-5; 8 nucleotides match TRBD2. Germline CDR1 is SGHTA and CDR2 is FQGNSA. This CDR3 is built from 16 residues. V lost 6 bases and J lost 0; bases outside the gene matches: 9. CDR3 coding DNA: TGTGCCAGCAGGCACATAGCGGGGAGAAACCAAGAGACCCAGTACTTC. Its protein product is CASRHIAGRNQETQYF.

This clonotype has at least ten counts. V is TRBV30 and J is TRBJ2-2; no firm D call. V lost 2 bases and J 6 bases, leaving 13 bases between the germline ends. The CDR3 totals 14 residues. Germline V CDR1 and CDR2: GTSNPN, SVGIG (reference sequence). The CDR3 region is CAWSPGSNAGELFF. CDR3 nucleotides: TGTGCCTGGAGTCCGGGTTCTAACGCCGGGGAGCTGTTTTTT.

This clonotype was counted between two and nine times. The CDR3, as DNA: TGTGCCAGCTCACCATCTCAAAACTATGGCTACACCTTC. Its translation is CASSPSQNYGYTF. The chain has TRBV18 and TRBJ1-2; D unresolved. The ends were cut back, 2 bases at V and 2 bases at J, with 6 bases in the middle. CDR1 KGHSH and CDR2 LQKENI come from the germline V gene. The CDR3 loop spans 13 amino acids.

V is TRBV6-2 or TRBV6-3 and J is TRBJ2-7; no clear D gene. CDR1 is MNHEY and CDR2 is SVGEGT in the germline V gene. The ends were cut back, 2 bases at V and 4 bases at J, with 9 bases in the middle. The CDR3 totals 13 residues. CDR3 sequence: CASSYRAPYEQYV. In DNA form, the CDR3 reads TGTGCCAGCAGTTACCGGGCCCCTTACGAGCAGTACGTC.

Turning to this clonotype: At one end, the junction sequence differs from germline, possibly due to a read error. The V and J genes are TRBV3-1 and TRBJ1-2; D unclear. Germline assignment: CDR1 LGHDT and CDR2 YNNKEL (reference sequence). CDR3 length: 14 amino acids. The CDR3: CASSKDLQNFGYTF. For the CDR3, the DNA is TGTGCCAGCAGCAAAGACCTCCAGAATTTTGGCTACACCTTC.

CDR3 in DNA: TGTGCCAGCAGCTCGCCGGGTGTCCGGGGTTTTGAAGAGACCCAGTACTTC. Translation gives CASSSPGVRGFEETQYF. This chain links TRBV7-9 with TRBJ2-5, with D possibly matching TRBD2 (5 bases). V was cut by 4 bases and J by 3 bases, with 21 bases left in between. The CDR3 is 17 residues long. The germline V gene encodes CDR1 SEHNR and CDR2 FQNEAQ (reference sequence).

At least ten counts were recorded for this clonotype. The chain links TRBV5-5 to TRBJ2-7; D uncertain. Trimming cost V 2 bases and J 2 bases, with 17 bases left between them. Germline values: CDR1 SGHKS, CDR2 YYEKEE (reference sequence). The CDR3 length is 16 residues. CDR3 nucleotides: TGTGCCAGCAGCTTCATTGCGACCGCCGCGCCCTACGAGCAGTACTTC. This gives the protein CASSFIATAAPYEQYF. Filled out from reference TRBV5-5 and TRBJ2-7, the complete variable domain reads DAGVTQSPTHLIKTRGQQVTLRCSPISGHKSVSWYQQVLGQGPQFIFQYYEKEERGRGNFPDRFSARQFPNYSSELNVNALLLGDSALYLCASSFIATAAPYEQYFGPGTRLTVT.